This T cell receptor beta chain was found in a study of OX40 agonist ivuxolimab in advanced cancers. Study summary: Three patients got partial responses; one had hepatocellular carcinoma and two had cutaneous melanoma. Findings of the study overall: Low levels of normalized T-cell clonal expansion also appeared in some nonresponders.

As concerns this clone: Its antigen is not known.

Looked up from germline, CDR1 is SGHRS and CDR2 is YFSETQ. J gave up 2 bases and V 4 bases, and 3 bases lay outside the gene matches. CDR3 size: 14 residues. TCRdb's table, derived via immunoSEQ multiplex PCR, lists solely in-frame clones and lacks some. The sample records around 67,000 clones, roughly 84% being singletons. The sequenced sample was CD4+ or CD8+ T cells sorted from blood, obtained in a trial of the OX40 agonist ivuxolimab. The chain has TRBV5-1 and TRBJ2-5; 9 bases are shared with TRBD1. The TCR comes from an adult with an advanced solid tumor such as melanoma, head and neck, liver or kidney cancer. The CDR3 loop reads CASSPGTGQETQYF. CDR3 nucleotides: TGCGCCAGCAGCCCAGGGACAGGGCAAGAGACCCAGTACTTC.